These T cell receptor beta chains were read from a single sample in a study of blood T cells in healthy people across ages. TCRdb re-called the 5' RACE reads with MiXCR, one entry per CDR3 protein. The sample shows roughly 900,000 distinct CDR3 sequences, 29% of them seen only once. Sequenced input: blood. The receptors shown here come from a woman older than 75 in good health. Each CDR3 is given with its conserved first and last residue. Fields, in order: clone size, V gene, D gene, J gene, CDR3 protein, CDR3 DNA. The D gene is left open where the match is weak. Rows give clone size only sometimes, using once, few, many, or a class for an expanded clone.

abundance: many; v_gene: TRBV7-9; d_gene: TRBD1; j_gene: TRBJ2-1; CDR3aa: CASSLASGQGAAEQFF; CDR3nt: TGTGCCAGCAGCTTAGCGTCCGGACAGGGGGCAGCTGAGCAGTTCTTC
abundance: many; v_gene: TRBV7-9; d_gene: NA; j_gene: TRBJ2-1; CDR3aa: CASSLAGGLSYNEQFF; CDR3nt: TGTGCCAGCAGCTTAGCCGGGGGCCTCTCCTACAATGAGCAGTTCTTC
abundance: many; v_gene: TRBV10-3; d_gene: NA; j_gene: TRBJ2-3; CDR3aa: CAISDQTTDTQYF; CDR3nt: TGTGCCATCAGTGACCAAACCACAGATACGCAGTATTTT
abundance: many; v_gene: TRBV7-2; d_gene: TRBD2; j_gene: TRBJ2-4; CDR3aa: CASSLGGGLYF; CDR3nt: TGTGCCAGCAGCCTTGGGGGAGGGCTGTACTTC
abundance: NA; v_gene: TRBV4-1; d_gene: NA; j_gene: TRBJ2-5; CDR3aa: CASSQVVGLETQYF; CDR3nt: TGCGCCAGCAGCCAAGTCGTGGGATTAGAGACCCAGTACTTC
abundance: once; v_gene: TRBV20-1; d_gene: TRBD1; j_gene: TRBJ2-1; CDR3aa: CSASERGFPGQSLREQFF; CDR3nt: TGCAGTGCTAGCGAGAGAGGATTCCCGGGACAGTCCTTACGGGAGCAGTTCTTC
abundance: NA; v_gene: TRBV5-1; d_gene: NA; j_gene: TRBJ1-1; CDR3aa: CASSPGAEAFF; CDR3nt: TGCGCCAGCAGCCCAGGGGCTGAAGCTTTCTTT
abundance: NA; v_gene: TRBV7-2; d_gene: NA; j_gene: TRBJ1-4; CDR3aa: CASSSGDPNEKLFF; CDR3nt: TGTGCCAGCAGCTCAGGGGATCCTAATGAAAAACTGTTTTTT
abundance: many; v_gene: TRBV10-3; d_gene: NA; j_gene: TRBJ2-4; CDR3aa: CAISESSILAKNIQYF; CDR3nt: TGTGCCATCAGTGAGTCTTCCATACTAGCCAAAAACATTCAGTACTTC
abundance: many; v_gene: TRBV6-6; d_gene: NA; j_gene: TRBJ1-1; CDR3aa: CASSYYGTGREAFF; CDR3nt: TGTGCCAGCAGTTACTATGGTACAGGGAGGGAAGCTTTCTTT
abundance: many; v_gene: TRBV10-3; d_gene: TRBD2; j_gene: TRBJ2-7; CDR3aa: CAISFTGLVFSQIYEQYF; CDR3nt: TGTGCCATCAGTTTTACCGGACTAGTCTTCTCCCAGATCTACGAGCAGTACTTC
abundance: few; v_gene: TRBV3-1; d_gene: NA; j_gene: TRBJ2-1; CDR3aa: CASSQDGKNEQFF; CDR3nt: TGTGCCAGCAGCCAGGATGGAAAGAATGAGCAGTTCTTC
abundance: many; v_gene: TRBV14; d_gene: NA; j_gene: TRBJ2-3; CDR3aa: CASSPPPGFTDTQYF; CDR3nt: TGTGCCAGCAGCCCCCCACCCGGATTCACAGATACGCAGTATTTT
abundance: many; v_gene: TRBV7-2; d_gene: NA; j_gene: TRBJ1-6; CDR3aa: CASSPEGIPNSPLHF; CDR3nt: TGTGCCAGCAGCCCAGAGGGGATTCCGAATTCACCCCTCCACTTT